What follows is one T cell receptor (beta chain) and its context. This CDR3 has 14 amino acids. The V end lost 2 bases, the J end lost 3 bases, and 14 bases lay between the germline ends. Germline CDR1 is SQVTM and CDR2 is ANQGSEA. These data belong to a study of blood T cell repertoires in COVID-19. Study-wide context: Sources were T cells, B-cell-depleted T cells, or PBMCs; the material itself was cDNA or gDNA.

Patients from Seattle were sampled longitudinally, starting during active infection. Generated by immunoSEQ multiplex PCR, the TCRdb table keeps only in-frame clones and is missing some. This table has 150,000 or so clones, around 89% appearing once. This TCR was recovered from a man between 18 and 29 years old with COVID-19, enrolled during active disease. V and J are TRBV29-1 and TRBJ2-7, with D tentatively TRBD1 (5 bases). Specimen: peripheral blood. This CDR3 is CSVESPGKGYEQYF. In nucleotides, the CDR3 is TGCAGCGTTGAATCTCCAGGGAAGGGCTACGAGCAGTACTTC.